What follows are 15 T cell receptor beta chains derived from one specimen sequenced in a study of cytomegalovirus exposure and HLA in healthy donors. Researchers ran the PCR with 60 Vbeta and 13 Jbeta primers. Clones were read by immunoSEQ multiplex PCR, and TCRdb kept only the in-frame ones, dropping some. The table lists around 200,000 clones, roughly 80% of them singletons. The specimen sequenced was PBMCs. These receptors all stem from a female donor in good health and CMV-seronegative.

The J gene is TRBJ1-1, the V gene TRBV1. TRBV1 is a known pseudogene. The CDR3 is 16 residues long. The CDR3 protein is CTSSQDRRQSRTEAFF. In DNA, the CDR3 is TGCACCAGCAGCCAAGATCGGAGGCAGAGTCGCACTGAAGCTTTCTTT.

This clone was found a few times. J is TRBJ1-2 and V is TRBV19; D gene uncertain. Trimming cost V 6 bases and J 4 bases, with 12 bases left between them. This CDR3 comprises 13 residues. Germline V CDR1 and CDR2: LNHDA, SQIVND (reference sequence). The CDR3 region is CASRIRGFYGYTF. CDR3 in DNA: TGTGCCAGTAGAATCCGCGGTTTCTATGGCTACACCTTC.

The chain uses TRBV19 and TRBJ1-6, with TRBD1 matching over 9 bases. This CDR3 contains 14 residues. Germline trimming cut 9 bases from V and 15 bases from J; bases unmatched to any gene: 15. Germline-derived CDR1 and CDR2 are LNHDA and SQIVND (reference sequence). CDR3 coding DNA: TGTGCCAGCACCGAGTGGGACAGGGATCACGACCTCCACTTT. Amino acids: CASTEWDRDHDLHF.

This clone showed up just a few times. The chain employs TRBV28 and TRBJ2-5, with D tentatively TRBD1 (6 bases). V lost 5 bases and J 2 bases, leaving 12 bases between the germline ends. This CDR3 has 14 residues. Germline V gene lookup returns CDR1 MDHEN and CDR2 SYDVKM. This CDR3 reads CASSPPGQQETQYF. CDR3 sequence (DNA): TGTGCCAGCAGTCCCCCGGGACAACAAGAGACCCAGTACTTC. Full variable domain (outside the CDR3, taken from reference TRBV28 and TRBJ2-5): DVKVTQSSRYLVKRTGEKVFLECVQDMDHENMFWYRQDPGLGLRLIYFSYDVKMKEKGDIPEGYSVSREKKERFSLILESASTNQTSMYLCASSPPGQQETQYFGPGTRLLVL.

The genes are TRBV7-2 and TRBJ2-7; 15 nucleotides align to TRBD2. CDR3 length: 18 residues. V dropped 5 bases and J dropped 2; count of bases not matched to a gene: 10. Germline V gene lookup returns CDR1 SGHTA and CDR2 FQGNSA. DNA for the CDR3: TGTGCCAGCAGCGCGCCCTCCGGGACTAGCGGGAGGCCCTACGAGCAGTACTTC. As protein: CASSAPSGTSGRPYEQYF.

The chain couples TRBV7-9 to TRBJ2-7; 12 positions agree with TRBD1. The germline gives CDR1 SEHNR, CDR2 FQNEAQ (reference sequence). After removal of 4 bases from V and 5 bases from J, the junction contained 6 bases not matched to a gene. The CDR3 contains 15 residues. The CDR3 DNA reads as TGTGCCAGCAGCTGGGGACAGGGGGCGATCCACGAGCAGTACTTC. Its protein product is CASSWGQGAIHEQYF.

The chain joins TRBV6-5 to TRBJ2-4; tentatively, D is TRBD1 (6 bases). The V gene lost 2 bases and the J gene lost 3 bases, with 11 bases spanning the gap. This CDR3 contains 15 residues. Germline CDR1 reads MNHEY; CDR2 reads SVGAGI. DNA for the CDR3: TGTGCCAGCAGTTACAACAGGGTAAACAAAAACATTCAGTACTTC. Protein product: CASSYNRVNKNIQYF.

This clone showed up just a few times. CDR3 sequence: CSVVGQGGTEAFF. The CDR3 DNA reads as TGCAGCGTTGTGGGACAGGGAGGAACTGAAGCTTTCTTT. This sequence joins TRBV29-1 and TRBJ1-1; 9 bases align to TRBD1. V lost 4 bases to trimming and J lost 5 bases; unmatched junction nucleotides: 5. The CDR3 is 13 residues long. CDR1 and CDR2 (germline): SQVTM, ANQGSEA. The variable domain in full, with the rest retrieved from reference TRBV29-1 and TRBJ1-1, is SAVISQKPSRDICQRGTSLTIQCQVDSQVTMMFWYRQQPGQSLTLIATANQGSEATYESGFVIDKFPISRPNLTFSTLTVSNMSPEDSSIYLCSVVGQGGTEAFFGQGTRLTVV.

The chain couples TRBV5-4 to TRBJ1-3; a possible D gene is TRBD1 (5 bases). V was pared by 0 bases and J by 3 bases, with 7 bases between. The CDR3 spans 14 residues. Germline lookup yields CDR1 SGHNT and CDR2 YYREEE (reference sequence). The CDR3, as DNA: TGTGCCAGCAGCTTGGTAGGGGATGGAAACACCATATATTTT. It specifies CASSLVGDGNTIYF.

The chain uses TRBV28 and TRBJ2-7; 8 nucleotides match TRBD1. The CDR3 runs 12 residues. The trim removed 11 bases at V and 3 bases at J, leaving 6 bases unmatched. The germline V gene has CDR1 MDHEN and CDR2 SYDVKM. The CDR3 region is CAGSGGDYEQYF. The CDR3, as DNA: TGTGCCGGGTCAGGGGGCGACTACGAGCAGTACTTC.

This chain uses TRBV9 with TRBJ2-7; TRBD1 matches at 7 bases. Per germline, CDR1 SGDLS and CDR2 YYNGEE. Trimming cost V 4 bases and J 0 bases; bases outside gene matches: 7. This CDR3 contains 15 residues. The CDR3 sequence: CASSLGTDPSYEQYF. The CDR3 bases are TGTGCCAGCAGCCTCGGGACAGACCCCTCCTACGAGCAGTACTTC. The full variable domain, completed using reference TRBV9 and TRBJ2-7, is DSGVTQTPKHLITATGQRVTLRCSPRSGDLSVYWYQQSLDQGLQFLIQYYNGEERAKGNILERFSAQQFPDLHSELNLSSLELGDSALYFCASSLGTDPSYEQYFGPGTRLTVT.

This chain joins TRBV2 and TRBJ2-7, with 14 bases fitting TRBD2. The CDR3 spans 21 residues. CDR1 is SNHLY, CDR2 FYNNEI, per germline. V lost 3 bases and J lost 5; bases outside the gene matches: 21. CDR3 sequence: CASSDYPGRPGLAGEMDEQYF. The CDR3 DNA sequence: TGTGCCAGCAGTGACTATCCGGGACGCCCGGGACTAGCGGGAGAGATGGACGAGCAGTACTTC.

The chain joins TRBV6-1 to TRBJ1-5, with D unresolved. The germline V gene has CDR1 MNHNS and CDR2 SASEGT. V lost 1 base and J 6 bases, leaving 4 bases between the germline ends. The length of the CDR3 is 12 residues. The CDR3 DNA sequence: TGTGCCAGCAGTGAAGGAGGTCAGCCCCAGCATTTT. Translating gives CASSEGGQPQHF.

This clone has just a few counts. The chain is built from TRBV28 and TRBJ1-1; possible D gene TRBD1, 6 bases. The CDR3 loop spans 11 amino acids. Germline V gene lookup returns CDR1 MDHEN and CDR2 SYDVKM. The V gene lost 9 bases and the J gene lost 6 bases, with 11 bases spanning the gap. The CDR3 protein is CASTGQPEAFF. The CDR3 region has the DNA TGTGCCAGTACAGGACAGCCTGAAGCTTTCTTT.

The chain has TRBV28 and TRBJ1-2, with D possibly TRBD1 on 5 matching bases. Per germline, CDR1 MDHEN and CDR2 SYDVKM. V was pared by 6 bases and J by 7 bases, with 21 bases between. This CDR3 is 15 amino acids long. The CDR3 region has the DNA TGTGCCAGCAGACCATTCAACGGGGGACTCAGTGGCTACACCTTC. Its protein is CASRPFNGGLSGYTF.